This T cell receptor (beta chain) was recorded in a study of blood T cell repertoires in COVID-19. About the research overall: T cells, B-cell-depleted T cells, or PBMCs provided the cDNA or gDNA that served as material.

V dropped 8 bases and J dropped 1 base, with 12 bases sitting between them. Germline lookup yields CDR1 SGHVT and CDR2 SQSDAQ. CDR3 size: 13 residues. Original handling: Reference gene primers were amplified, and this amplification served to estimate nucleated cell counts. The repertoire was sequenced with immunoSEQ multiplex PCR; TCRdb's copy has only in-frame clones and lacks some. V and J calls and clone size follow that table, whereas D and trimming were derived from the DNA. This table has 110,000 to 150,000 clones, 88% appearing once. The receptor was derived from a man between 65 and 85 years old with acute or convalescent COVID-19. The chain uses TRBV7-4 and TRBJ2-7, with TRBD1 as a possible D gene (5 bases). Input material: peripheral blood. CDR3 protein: CASPQAHSYEQYF. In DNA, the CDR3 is TGTGCCAGCCCACAGGCCCATTCCTACGAGCAGTACTTC.